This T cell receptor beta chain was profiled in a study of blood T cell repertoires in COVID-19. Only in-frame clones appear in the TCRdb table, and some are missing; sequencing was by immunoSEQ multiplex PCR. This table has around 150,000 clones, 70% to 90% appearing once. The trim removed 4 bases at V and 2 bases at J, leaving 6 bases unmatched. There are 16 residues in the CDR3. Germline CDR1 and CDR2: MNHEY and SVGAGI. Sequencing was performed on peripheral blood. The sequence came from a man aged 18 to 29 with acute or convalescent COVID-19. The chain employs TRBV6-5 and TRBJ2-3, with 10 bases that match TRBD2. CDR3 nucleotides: TGTGCCAGCAGTTCAGATAGCGGGGGGAACACAGATACGCAGTATTTT. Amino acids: CASSSDSGGNTDTQYF.